This T cell receptor (beta chain) originates from a study of blood T cells in healthy people across ages. As regards this clonotype: The antigen remains unidentified.

General observations from the study: When set beside aged donors, long-lived donors presented more naive CD4+ cells and higher diversity.

The second PCR ran about 6 to 12 cycles with a sample-barcoded 5' primer and J-beta primers. Each cDNA molecule was tagged by a template-switch adaptor that had 12 random nucleotides. Every sample produced at least 3 million CDR3-containing paired-end reads. TCRdb re-derived calls from the 5' RACE reads in MiXCR, one entry per CDR3 protein. The data contain over a million distinct CDR3 sequences, approximately 38% of them singletons. The donors, healthy Caucasians from Russia, were aged about 6 to 95. The CDR3 contains 17 residues. Per germline, CDR1 MNHNS and CDR2 SASEGT. V shed 5 bases, J shed 1 base, and the junction held 12 bases outside the gene matches.

The TCR sequence derives from a woman aged 18-29 years in good health. The sample comprised blood. The chain is built from TRBV6-1 and TRBJ2-7, with 9 bases that match TRBD2. CDR3 in amino acids: CASSLTSSGISSYEQYF. DNA for the CDR3: TGTGCCAGCAGTCTAACCTCTAGCGGGATATCTTCCTACGAGCAGTACTTC.